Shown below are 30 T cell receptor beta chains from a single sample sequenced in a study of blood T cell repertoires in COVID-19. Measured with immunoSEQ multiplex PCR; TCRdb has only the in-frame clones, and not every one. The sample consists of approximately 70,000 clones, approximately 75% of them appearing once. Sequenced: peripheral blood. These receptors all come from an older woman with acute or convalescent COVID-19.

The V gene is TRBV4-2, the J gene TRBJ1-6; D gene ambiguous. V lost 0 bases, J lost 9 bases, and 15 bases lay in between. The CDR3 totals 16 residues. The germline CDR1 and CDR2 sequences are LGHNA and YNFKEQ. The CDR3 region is CASSQDKADRGSPLHF. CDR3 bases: TGTGCCAGCAGCCAAGATAAGGCGGACCGGGGTTCACCCCTCCACTTT.

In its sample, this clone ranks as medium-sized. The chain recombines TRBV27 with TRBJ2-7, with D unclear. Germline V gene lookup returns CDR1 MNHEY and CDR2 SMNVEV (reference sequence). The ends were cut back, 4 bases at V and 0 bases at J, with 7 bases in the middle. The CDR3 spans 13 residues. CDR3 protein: CASSYQASYEQYF. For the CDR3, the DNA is TGTGCCAGCAGTTATCAAGCCTCCTACGAGCAGTACTTC.

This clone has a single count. The CDR3 DNA is TGTGCCAGCAGTCCAGGGGACAGGGGACTTGGCTACACCTTC. It yields the protein CASSPGDRGLGYTF. This chain links TRBV27 with TRBJ1-2; 10 nucleotides align to TRBD1. The junction had 7 bases not matched to a gene; V was cut back by 5 bases and J by 7 bases. This CDR3 has 14 amino acids. Germline V gene sequence: CDR1 MNHEY, CDR2 SMNVEV (reference sequence).

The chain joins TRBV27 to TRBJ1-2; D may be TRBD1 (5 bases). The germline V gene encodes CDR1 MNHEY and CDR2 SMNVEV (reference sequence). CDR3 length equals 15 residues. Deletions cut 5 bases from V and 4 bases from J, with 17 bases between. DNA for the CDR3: TGTGCCAGCAGTCCGTTGGGGCGGGGCGTCTATGGCTACACCTTC. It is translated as CASSPLGRGVYGYTF.

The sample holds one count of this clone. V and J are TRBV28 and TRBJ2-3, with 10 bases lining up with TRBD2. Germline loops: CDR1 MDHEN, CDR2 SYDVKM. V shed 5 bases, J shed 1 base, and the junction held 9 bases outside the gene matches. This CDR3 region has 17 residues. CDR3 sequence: CASSPPTSGVRTDTQYF. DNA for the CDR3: TGTGCCAGCAGTCCGCCTACTAGCGGGGTCCGCACAGATACGCAGTATTTT.

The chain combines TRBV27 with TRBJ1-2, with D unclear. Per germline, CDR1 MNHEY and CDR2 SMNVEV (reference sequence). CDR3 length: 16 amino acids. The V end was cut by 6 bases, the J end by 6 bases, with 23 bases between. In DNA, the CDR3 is TGTGCCAGCAGACCTGGCCGGGAGCATATATTCAATGGCTACACCTTC. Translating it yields CASRPGREHIFNGYTF.

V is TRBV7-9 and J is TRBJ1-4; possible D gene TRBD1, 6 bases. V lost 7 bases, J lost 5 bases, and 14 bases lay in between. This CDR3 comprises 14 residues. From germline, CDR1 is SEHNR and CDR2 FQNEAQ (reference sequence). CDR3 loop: CASNYGRGNEKLFF. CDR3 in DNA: TGTGCCAGCAACTACGGCAGGGGAAATGAAAAACTGTTTTTT. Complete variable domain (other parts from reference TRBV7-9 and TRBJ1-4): DTGVSQNPRHKITKRGQNVTFRCDPISEHNRLYWYRQTLGQGPEFLTYFQNEAQLEKSRLLSDRFSAERPKGSFSTLEIQRTEQGDSAMYLCASNYGRGNEKLFFGSGTQLSVL.

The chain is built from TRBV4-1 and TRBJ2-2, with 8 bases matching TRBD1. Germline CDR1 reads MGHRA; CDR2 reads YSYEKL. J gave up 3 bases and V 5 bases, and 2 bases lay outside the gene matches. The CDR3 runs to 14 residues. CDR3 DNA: TGCGCCAGCAGCATACAGGGGGACACCGGGGAGCTGTTTTTT. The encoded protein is CASSIQGDTGELFF.

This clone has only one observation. CDR3 loop: CASFRTGVEKLFF. CDR3 nucleotides: TGTGCCAGCTTCCGGACAGGGGTGGAAAAACTGTTTTTT. The V gene is TRBV18, the J gene TRBJ1-4; 9 bases map to TRBD1. From germline, CDR1 is KGHSH and CDR2 LQKENI. This CDR3 region has 13 residues. J gave up 8 bases and V 7 bases, and 5 bases lay outside the gene matches.

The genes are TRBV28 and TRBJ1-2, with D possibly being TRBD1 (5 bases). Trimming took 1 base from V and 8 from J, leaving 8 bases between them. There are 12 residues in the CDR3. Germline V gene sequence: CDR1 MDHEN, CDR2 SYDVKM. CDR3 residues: CASSLSQGGYTF. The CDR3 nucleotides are TGTGCCAGCAGTTTATCGCAGGGCGGCTACACCTTC.

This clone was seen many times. CDR3 nucleotides: TGTGCCAGCAGTTATCGAGCCGCAGGTTCACCCCTCCACTTT. Translation gives CASSYRAAGSPLHF. The chain carries TRBV6-5 and TRBJ1-6; D gene unclear. The CDR3 covers 14 residues. Germline V gives CDR1 MNHEY, CDR2 SVGAGI. V was cut by 3 bases and J by 9 bases, with 12 bases left in between.

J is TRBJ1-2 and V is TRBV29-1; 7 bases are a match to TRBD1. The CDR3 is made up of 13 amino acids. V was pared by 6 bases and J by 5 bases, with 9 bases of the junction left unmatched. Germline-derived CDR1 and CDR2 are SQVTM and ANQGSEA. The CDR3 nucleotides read TGCAGCGTGCCCACCCCAGGGGGTTATGGCTACACCTTC. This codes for CSVPTPGGYGYTF.

The CDR3 DNA reads TGTGCCAGCAGTATACAGGGGGCTCGGGAAAAACTGTTTTTT. This encodes CASSIQGAREKLFF. The chain carries TRBV3-1 (or the pseudogene TRBV3-2) and TRBJ1-4, with TRBD1 matching 9 bases. The CDR3 is 14 amino acids. The J segment lost 8 bases and the V segment lost 6 bases, leaving 7 bases of the junction unmatched. CDR1 and CDR2 (germline): LGHDT, YNNKEL (reference sequence).

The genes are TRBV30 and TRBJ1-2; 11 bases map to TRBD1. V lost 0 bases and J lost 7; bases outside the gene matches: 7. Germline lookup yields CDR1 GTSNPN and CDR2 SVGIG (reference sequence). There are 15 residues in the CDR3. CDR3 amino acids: CAWSVLRTGGRGYTF. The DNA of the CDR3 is TGTGCCTGGAGTGTACTAAGGACAGGGGGCCGTGGCTACACCTTC.

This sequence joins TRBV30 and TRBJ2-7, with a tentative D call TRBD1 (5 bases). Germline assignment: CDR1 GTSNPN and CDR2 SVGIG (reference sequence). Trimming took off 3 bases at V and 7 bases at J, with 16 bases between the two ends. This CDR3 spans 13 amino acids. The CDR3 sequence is CAWSQGPLGEQYF. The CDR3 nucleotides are TGTGCCTGGAGCCAGGGTCCATTGGGTGAGCAGTACTTC. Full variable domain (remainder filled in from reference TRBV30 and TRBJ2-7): SQTIHQWPATLVQPVGSPLSLECTVEGTSNPNLYWYRQAAGRGLQLLFYSVGIGQISSEVPQNLSASRPQDRQFILSSKKLLLSDSGFYLCAWSQGPLGEQYFGPGTRLTVT.

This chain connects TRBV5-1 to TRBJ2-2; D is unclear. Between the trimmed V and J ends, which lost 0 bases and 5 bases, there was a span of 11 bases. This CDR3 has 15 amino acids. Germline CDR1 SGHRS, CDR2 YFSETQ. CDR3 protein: CASSLDGQLTGELFF. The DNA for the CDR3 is TGCGCCAGCAGCTTGGATGGGCAGCTAACCGGGGAGCTGTTTTTT.

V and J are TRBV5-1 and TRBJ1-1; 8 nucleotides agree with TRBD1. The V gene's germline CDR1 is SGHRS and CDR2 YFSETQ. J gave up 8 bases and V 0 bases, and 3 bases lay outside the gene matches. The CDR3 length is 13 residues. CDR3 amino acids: CASSLAGGGEAFF. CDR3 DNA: TGCGCCAGCAGCTTGGCAGGGGGCGGCGAAGCTTTCTTT.

The CDR3 region is CASRGRKDRGKGETQYF. The CDR3 nucleotides are TGTGCCAGCCGGGGTCGCAAAGATAGGGGGAAGGGAGAGACCCAGTACTTC. V gene TRBV21-1 combines with J gene TRBJ2-5; the table gives TRBD1 as D, unverified against the DNA. TRBV21-1 is flagged as a pseudogene. The length of the CDR3 is 17 residues.

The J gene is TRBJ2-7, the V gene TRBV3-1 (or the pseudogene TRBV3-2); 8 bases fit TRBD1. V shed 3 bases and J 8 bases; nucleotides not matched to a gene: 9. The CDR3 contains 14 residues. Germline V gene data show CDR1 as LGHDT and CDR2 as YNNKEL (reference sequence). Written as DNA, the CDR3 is TGTGCCAGCAGCCAGATCCGAGGACAGGGCCAGCAGTACTTC. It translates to CASSQIRGQGQQYF.

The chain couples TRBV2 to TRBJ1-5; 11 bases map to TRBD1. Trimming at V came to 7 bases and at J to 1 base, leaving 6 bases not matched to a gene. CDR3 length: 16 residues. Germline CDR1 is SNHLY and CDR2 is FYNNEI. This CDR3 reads CASKRTGGASNQPQHF. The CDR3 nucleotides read TGTGCCAGCAAAAGGACAGGGGGCGCGAGCAATCAGCCCCAGCATTTT.

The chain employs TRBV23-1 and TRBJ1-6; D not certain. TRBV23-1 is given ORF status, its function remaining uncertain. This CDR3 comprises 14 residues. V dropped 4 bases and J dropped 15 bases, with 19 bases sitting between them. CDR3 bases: TGCGCCAGCAGTCTCCCCGGGGAGCCACCCGTCCTCCACTTT. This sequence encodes CASSLPGEPPVLHF.

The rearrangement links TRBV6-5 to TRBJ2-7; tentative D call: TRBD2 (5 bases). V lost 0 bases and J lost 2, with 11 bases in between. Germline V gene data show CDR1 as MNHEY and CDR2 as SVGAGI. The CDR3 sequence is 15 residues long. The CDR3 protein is CASSYSRAYTYEQYF. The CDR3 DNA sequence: TGTGCCAGCAGTTACTCGAGGGCTTATACCTACGAGCAGTACTTC.

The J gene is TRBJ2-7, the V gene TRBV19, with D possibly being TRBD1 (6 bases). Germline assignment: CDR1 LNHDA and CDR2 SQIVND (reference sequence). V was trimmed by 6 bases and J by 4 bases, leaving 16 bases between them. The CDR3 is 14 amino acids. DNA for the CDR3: TGTGCCAGTAGGGGGGCCAGGGAATCGTACGAGCAGTACTTC. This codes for CASRGARESYEQYF.

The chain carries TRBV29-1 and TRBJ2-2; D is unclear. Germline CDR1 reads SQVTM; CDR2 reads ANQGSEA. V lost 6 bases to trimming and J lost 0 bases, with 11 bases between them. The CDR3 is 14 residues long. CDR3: CSVLPQANTGELFF. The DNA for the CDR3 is TGCAGCGTCCTACCCCAGGCGAACACCGGGGAGCTGTTTTTT.

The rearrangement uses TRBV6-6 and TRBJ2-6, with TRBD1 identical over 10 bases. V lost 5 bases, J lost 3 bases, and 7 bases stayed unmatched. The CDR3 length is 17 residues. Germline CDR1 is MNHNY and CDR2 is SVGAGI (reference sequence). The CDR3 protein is CASSPRDRGFGANVLTF. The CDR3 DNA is TGTGCCAGCAGTCCACGGGACAGGGGTTTTGGGGCCAACGTCCTGACTTTC.

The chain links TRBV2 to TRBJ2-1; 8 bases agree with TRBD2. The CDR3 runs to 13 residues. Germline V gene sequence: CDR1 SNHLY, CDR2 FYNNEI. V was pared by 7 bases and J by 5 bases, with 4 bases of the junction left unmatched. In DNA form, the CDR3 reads TGTGCCAGCACCTTCGGGAGGGACAATGAGCAGTTCTTC. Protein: CASTFGRDNEQFF. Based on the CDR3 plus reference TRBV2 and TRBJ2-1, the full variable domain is EPEVTQTPSHQVTQMGQEVILRCVPISNHLYFYWYRQILGQKVEFLVSFYNNEISEKSEIFDDQFSVERPDGSNFTLKIRSTKLEDSAMYFCASTFGRDNEQFFGPGTRLTVL.

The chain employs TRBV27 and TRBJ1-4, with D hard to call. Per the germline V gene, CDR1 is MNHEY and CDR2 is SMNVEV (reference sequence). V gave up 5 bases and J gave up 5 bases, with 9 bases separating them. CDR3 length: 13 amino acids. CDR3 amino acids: CASSRQVNEKLFF. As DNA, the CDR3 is TGTGCCAGCAGTAGACAAGTCAATGAAAAACTGTTTTTT.

The CDR3 nucleotides read TGTGCCAGTAGTATTTTCGGACTCAGCTCCTACAATGAGCAGTTCTTC. This sequence encodes CASSIFGLSSYNEQFF. This chain links TRBV19 with TRBJ2-1; D might be TRBD2 (5 bases). Between the trimmed V and J ends, which lost 3 bases and 0 bases, there was a span of 12 bases. From germline, CDR1 is LNHDA and CDR2 SQIVND (reference sequence). This CDR3 is 16 amino acids long.

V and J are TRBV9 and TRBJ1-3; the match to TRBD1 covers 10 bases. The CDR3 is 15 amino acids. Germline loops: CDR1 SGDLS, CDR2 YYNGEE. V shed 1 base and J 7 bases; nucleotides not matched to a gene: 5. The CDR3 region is CASSVTGTGENTIYF. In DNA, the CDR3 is TGTGCCAGCAGCGTAACTGGGACAGGGGAGAACACCATATATTTT.

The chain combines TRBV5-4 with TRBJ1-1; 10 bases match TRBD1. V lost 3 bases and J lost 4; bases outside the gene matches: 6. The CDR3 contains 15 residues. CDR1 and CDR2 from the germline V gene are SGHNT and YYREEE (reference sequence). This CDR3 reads CASSWGDRGSTEAFF. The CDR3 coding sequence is TGTGCCAGCAGCTGGGGGGACAGGGGATCCACTGAAGCTTTCTTT.